The 5 T cell receptor beta chains below all came from one sample that was sequenced in a study of cytomegalovirus exposure and HLA in healthy donors. The protocol was immunoSEQ multiplex PCR, while the TCRdb copy is restricted to in-frame clones and leaves out a portion. The sample gives some 140,000 clones, 84% of which show up once; roughly 1.4% is in the top ten. The sample taken for sequencing was PBMCs. The receptors come from a woman aged 30 to 39 in good health and CMV-seronegative.

V is TRBV7-9 and J is TRBJ2-3, with D maybe TRBD1 (5 bases). Germline V lookup: CDR1 SEHNR, CDR2 FQNEAQ (reference sequence). This CDR3 has 16 amino acids. V lost 5 bases, J lost 2 bases, and 17 bases lay in between. CDR3 sequence (DNA): TGTGCCAGCAGCCCCAGGGAAGGAGCCTACACAGATACGCAGTATTTT. As protein: CASSPREGAYTDTQYF.

This rearrangement joins TRBV19 to TRBJ2-2; D possibly corresponds to TRBD1 (6 bases). In germline, CDR1 is LNHDA, CDR2 SQIVND (reference sequence). The CDR3 is 16 amino acids. The ends were cut back, 3 bases at V and 1 base at J, with 12 bases in the middle. The CDR3 reads CASSMSRQENTGELFF. CDR3 nucleotide sequence: TGTGCCAGTAGTATGTCCCGACAGGAGAACACCGGGGAGCTGTTTTTT.

The chain joins TRBV18 to TRBJ1-4; 9 nucleotides align to TRBD1. This CDR3 is built from 14 residues. The V gene end was trimmed by 3 bases and the J gene end by 7 bases; junction bases not matched to a gene: 3. CDR1 is KGHSH, CDR2 LQKENI, per germline. The CDR3, as DNA: TGTGCCAGCTCACCGCAGGGACAGGGTGAAAAACTGTTTTTT. Protein product: CASSPQGQGEKLFF.

The gene calls are TRBV19 and TRBJ1-6; no clear D. The CDR3 contains 15 residues. Per the germline V gene, CDR1 is LNHDA and CDR2 is SQIVND (reference sequence). The V end lost 5 bases, the J end lost 7 bases, and 15 bases lay between the germline ends. CDR3 residues: CASSSRETQNSPLHF. The CDR3 DNA is TGTGCCAGTAGTTCCCGGGAAACCCAAAATTCACCCCTCCACTTT.

There are a few counts of this clone. The V call is TRBV7-2, the J call TRBJ2-7; D is possibly TRBD1 (6 bases). V shed 5 bases and J shed 7 bases, with 12 bases lying between them. Germline CDR1 and CDR2: SGHTA and FQGNSA. CDR3 size: 12 residues. In DNA, the CDR3 is TGTGCCAGCAGCCGCGACCAGGGGGAGCAGTACTTC. Protein: CASSRDQGEQYF.